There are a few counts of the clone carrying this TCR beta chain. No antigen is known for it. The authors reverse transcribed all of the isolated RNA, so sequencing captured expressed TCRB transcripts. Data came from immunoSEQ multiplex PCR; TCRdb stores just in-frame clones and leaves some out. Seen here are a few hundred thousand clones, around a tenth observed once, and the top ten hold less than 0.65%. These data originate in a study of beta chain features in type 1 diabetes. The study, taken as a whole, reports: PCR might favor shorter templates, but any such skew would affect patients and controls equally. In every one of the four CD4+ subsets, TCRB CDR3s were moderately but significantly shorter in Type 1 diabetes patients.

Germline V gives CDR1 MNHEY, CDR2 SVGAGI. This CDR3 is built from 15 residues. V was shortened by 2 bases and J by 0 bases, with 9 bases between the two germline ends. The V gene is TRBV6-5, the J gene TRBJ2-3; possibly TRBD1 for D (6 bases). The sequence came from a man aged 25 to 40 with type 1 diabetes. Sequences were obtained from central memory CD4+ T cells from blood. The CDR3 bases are TGTGCCAGCAGTTACATGGGGGCAAGCACAGATACGCAGTATTTT. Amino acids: CASSYMGASTDTQYF.